This T cell receptor (beta chain) was identified during a study of Graves' ophthalmopathy and Graves' hyperthyroidism. RNA transcripts served as template for amplifying TCR beta CDR3 sequences. HTBI primers were used in a first-round RT-PCR, which preceded a second-round multiplex PCR. TCRdb fed the multiplex PCR reads into MiXCR, producing one record per CDR3 protein. The sample shows around 1,200,000 distinct CDR3 sequences, less than 45% of them seen only once. V lost 2 bases to trimming and J lost 6 bases, with 11 bases between them. The CDR3 consists of 14 residues. CDR1 and CDR2 (germline): LGHNA, YSLEER.

The receptor was derived from an adult man with Graves' hyperthyroidism. The chain is built from TRBV4-3 and TRBJ1-5; no definite D call. The sample was peripheral blood or thyroid tissue (not recorded which). DNA of the CDR3: TGCGCCAGCAGCCAACCCCACGGAGGTCAGCCCCAGCATTTT. It is translated as CASSQPHGGQPQHF.